Shown below are 16 T cell receptor beta chains from a single sample sequenced in a study of blood T cell repertoires in COVID-19. The data were produced by immunoSEQ multiplex PCR, yet TCRdb's version contains in-frame clones alone and is incomplete. The sample holds roughly 76,000 clones; around 89% are singletons and the top ten take around 1.2%. Sample: PBMCs or T cells enriched from blood (not recorded which). All receptors derive from a woman aged 45 to 65 with acute COVID-19.

V and J are TRBV27 and TRBJ1-2, with 7 bases fitting TRBD1. The V gene end was trimmed by 6 bases and the J gene end by 4 bases; junction bases not matched to a gene: 11. CDR3 length equals 15 residues. Per the germline V gene, CDR1 is MNHEY and CDR2 is SMNVEV (reference sequence). The CDR3 coding sequence is TGTGCCAGCAGAAGCCCTAGACAGGGTAGCTATGGCTACACCTTC. Its protein product is CASRSPRQGSYGYTF.

The rearrangement uses TRBV3-1 (or the pseudogene TRBV3-2) and TRBJ1-5, with D unclear. Trimming removed 2 bases from V and 5 bases from J, with 7 bases in between. This CDR3 is 13 amino acids long. Germline V gene lookup returns CDR1 LGHDT and CDR2 YNNKEL (reference sequence). CDR3 coding DNA: TGTGCCAGCAGCCAAATGAGGGATCAGCCCCAGCATTTT. As protein: CASSQMRDQPQHF.

The gene calls are TRBV7-9 and TRBJ1-1; no clear D gene. This CDR3 comprises 13 residues. Deletions cut 5 bases from V and 1 base from J, with 8 bases between. Germline lookup yields CDR1 SEHNR and CDR2 FQNEAQ (reference sequence). CDR3 sequence reads: CASSPTQNTEAFF. The CDR3 nucleotides read TGTGCCAGCAGCCCAACACAGAACACTGAAGCTTTCTTT.

The J gene is TRBJ1-3, the V gene TRBV7-9; maybe TRBD1 (6 bases). The CDR3 covers 15 residues. With 6 bases removed from V and 7 bases from J, the gap between germline ends came to 19 bases. The V gene's germline CDR1 is SEHNR and CDR2 FQNEAQ (reference sequence). The CDR3 DNA reads as TGTGCCAGCAGGGCTAACAGGGTTCTTGAGAACACCATATATTTT. It specifies CASRANRVLENTIYF.

This chain connects TRBV27 to TRBJ2-1; TRBD2 agrees at 11 bases. The junction had 7 bases not matched to a gene; V was cut back by 4 bases and J by 8 bases. The length of the CDR3 is 15 residues. Germline-derived CDR1 and CDR2 are MNHEY and SMNVEV (reference sequence). The CDR3 DNA reads TGTGCCAGCAGTTACGGACTAGCGGGCCGTGATGAGCAGTTCTTC. It yields the protein CASSYGLAGRDEQFF.

The chain is built from TRBV11-3 and TRBJ2-7, with 7 bases identical to TRBD1. V dropped 3 bases and J dropped 12; count of bases not matched to a gene: 5. Germline CDR1 and CDR2: SGHNT and YENEEA. This CDR3 contains 11 residues. As DNA, the CDR3 is TGTGCCAGCAGCTTGGGACAGCGAGTGTACTTC. It yields the protein CASSLGQRVYF.

This clone came up a few times. This chain joins TRBV7-9 and TRBJ1-2; TRBD1 aligns across 7 bases. The CDR3 extends over 16 amino acids. CDR1 and CDR2 from the germline V gene are SEHNR and FQNEAQ (reference sequence). The V and J ends lost 6 bases and 3 bases, in that order; junction bases with no gene match: 13. CDR3 DNA sequence: TGTGCCAGCAGTCCATGGACAAGGAGGGGGCACTATGGCTACACCTTC. Translation: CASSPWTRRGHYGYTF.

The chain has TRBV30 and TRBJ1-1; D is unresolved. The germline V and J ends were trimmed by 1 base and 7 bases, with 7 bases remaining between them. Germline CDR1 is GTSNPN and CDR2 is SVGIG (reference sequence). This CDR3 region has 11 residues. CDR3 region: CAWSARDEAFF. The CDR3 coding sequence is TGTGCCTGGAGTGCCCGGGATGAAGCTTTCTTT.

The CDR3 protein is CASSLLERVHEQYF. DNA for the CDR3: TGTGCCAGCAGTTTATTGGAGCGGGTCCACGAGCAGTACTTC. The chain joins TRBV27 to TRBJ2-7, with D perhaps TRBD2 (6 bases). With 1 base removed from V and 5 bases from J, the gap between germline ends came to 12 bases. The CDR3 loop spans 14 amino acids. CDR1 is MNHEY, CDR2 SMNVEV, per germline (reference sequence).

The genes are TRBV7-8 and TRBJ1-1; no firm D call. The CDR3 sequence is 10 residues long. Germline V gene data show CDR1 as SGHVS and CDR2 as FQNEAQ. Trimming stripped 2 bases from V and 11 bases from J, with 6 bases between. CDR3 sequence (DNA): TGTGCCAGCAGCTTAAGCGGGGCTTTCTTT. Translation: CASSLSGAFF. Supplemented by reference TRBV7-8 and TRBJ1-1, the full variable domain reads GAGVSQSPRYKVAKRGQDVALRCDPISGHVSLFWYQQALGQGPEFLTYFQNEAQLDKSGLPSDRFFAERPEGSVSTLKIQRTQQEDSAVYLCASSLSGAFFGQGTRLTVV.

This chain connects TRBV19 to TRBJ1-2; weak D call: TRBD1 (6 bases). CDR1 and CDR2 (germline): LNHDA, SQIVND (reference sequence). The V end lost 9 bases, the J end lost 4 bases, and 30 bases lay between the germline ends. This CDR3 is built from 18 residues. CDR3 sequence: CASQGGGPEGARGYGYTF. The CDR3 DNA sequence: TGTGCCAGCCAAGGCGGGGGCCCGGAAGGAGCTCGGGGCTATGGCTACACCTTC.

V is TRBV9 and J is TRBJ1-3, with D possibly TRBD1 on 5 matching bases. The CDR3 covers 16 residues. Looked up from germline, CDR1 is SGDLS and CDR2 is YYNGEE. With 2 bases removed from V and 4 bases from J, the gap between germline ends came to 16 bases. The CDR3 loop is CASSVSSQGPGNTIYF. CDR3 DNA sequence: TGTGCCAGCAGCGTCTCCTCCCAGGGCCCCGGAAACACCATATATTTT.

The chain links TRBV29-1 to TRBJ1-2; 7 nucleotides agree with TRBD1. V shed 2 bases, J shed 5 bases, and the junction held 5 bases outside the gene matches. This CDR3 region has 13 residues. Germline CDR1 SQVTM, CDR2 ANQGSEA. The CDR3 bases are TGCAGCGTTGAAACAGGGGCGGAGTATGGCTACACCTTC. Amino acid sequence: CSVETGAEYGYTF. The full variable domain, with the rest looked up from reference TRBV29-1 and TRBJ1-2, is SAVISQKPSRDICQRGTSLTIQCQVDSQVTMMFWYRQQPGQSLTLIATANQGSEATYESGFVIDKFPISRPNLTFSTLTVSNMSPEDSSIYLCSVETGAEYGYTFGSGTRLTVV.

This chain links TRBV15 with TRBJ2-1, with D maybe TRBD2 (5 bases). This CDR3 spans 17 amino acids. CDR1 LNHNV and CDR2 YYDKDF come from the germline V gene (reference sequence). V was cut by 1 base and J by 1 base, with 14 bases left in between. The CDR3, as DNA: TGTGCCACCAGCAGAGGGGGAAGCAGCGGATCCTACAATGAGCAGTTCTTC. The encoded protein is CATSRGGSSGSYNEQFF.

The rearrangement joins TRBV10-1 to TRBJ2-1; 9 bases are a match to TRBD2. The germline V gene encodes CDR1 WNHNN and CDR2 SYGVQD (reference sequence). The CDR3 is 15 amino acids. With V trimmed by 0 bases and J by 5 bases, 2 bases remained unmatched. This CDR3 is CASSESSGSHNEQFF. Written as DNA, the CDR3 is TGCGCCAGCAGTGAGTCTAGCGGGAGTCACAATGAGCAGTTCTTC.

This rearrangement joins TRBV6-4 to TRBJ1-5; no firm D call. In germline, CDR1 is MRHNA, CDR2 SNTAGT. V dropped 6 bases and J dropped 9 bases, with 24 bases sitting between them. This CDR3 spans 16 amino acids. CDR3 DNA: TGTGCCAGCAGGGGTCCCTACCTGAGGGTCGGACGGCCCCAGCATTTT. It encodes CASRGPYLRVGRPQHF.